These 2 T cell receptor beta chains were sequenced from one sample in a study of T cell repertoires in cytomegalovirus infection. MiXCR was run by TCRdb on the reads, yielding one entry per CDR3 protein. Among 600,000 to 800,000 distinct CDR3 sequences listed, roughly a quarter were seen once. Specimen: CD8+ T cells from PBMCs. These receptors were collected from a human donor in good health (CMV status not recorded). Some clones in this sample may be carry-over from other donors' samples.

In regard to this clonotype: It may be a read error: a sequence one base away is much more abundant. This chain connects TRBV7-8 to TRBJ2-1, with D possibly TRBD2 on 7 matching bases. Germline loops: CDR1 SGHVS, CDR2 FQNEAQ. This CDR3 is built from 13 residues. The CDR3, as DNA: TGTACCAGCAGCTTACCCGGGGGGCAGGAGCAGTTCTTC. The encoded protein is CTSSLPGGQEQFF.

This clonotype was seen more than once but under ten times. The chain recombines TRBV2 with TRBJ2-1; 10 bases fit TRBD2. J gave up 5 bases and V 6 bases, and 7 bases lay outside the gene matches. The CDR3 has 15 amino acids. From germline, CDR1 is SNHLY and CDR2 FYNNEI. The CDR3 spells CASRAGTSAHNEQFF. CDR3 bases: TGTGCCAGCAGGGCCGGGACTAGCGCCCACAATGAGCAGTTCTTC.